The text below deals with one T cell receptor (beta chain). Its specificity is unknown. The primer mix had 60 Vbeta and 13 Jbeta primers. Generated by immunoSEQ multiplex PCR, the TCRdb table keeps only in-frame clones and is missing some. The sample has fewer than 250,000 clones, about 77% seen once. The record originates from a study of cytomegalovirus exposure and HLA in healthy donors. In the study overall: Caucasian-associated ancestry cluster membership applied to about four fifths of several hundred genotyped donors. The study, taken as a whole, reports: Researchers reported that three CMV-associated chains were confirmed in vitro as CMV antigen-specific. Despite most TCR sequences being rare, some public TCRs occurred in many donors.

The sequenced sample consisted of PBMCs. The clonotype was recovered from a man aged 25 to 45 in good health and CMV-seropositive.

CDR3 DNA sequence: TGCGCCAGCAGCTTGGGTGGGGGACACCCAGATACGCAGTATTTT. This encodes CASSLGGGHPDTQYF. The gene calls are TRBV5-1 and TRBJ2-3; TRBD1 might be the D (6 bases). Germline CDR1 is SGHRS and CDR2 is YFSETQ. The V gene lost 0 bases and the J gene lost 4 bases, with 12 bases spanning the gap. CDR3 length: 15 residues.